This T cell receptor beta chain stems from a study of T cells expressing NK-cell markers. One entry per CDR3 protein, without DNA, is what TCRdb gives after re-calling the 5' RACE reads. The sample is made up of about 380,000 distinct CDR3 sequences, and the top ten hold roughly 5.4% of it. From germline, CDR1 is MDHEN and CDR2 SYDVKM. This CDR3 has 15 residues. This receptor was taken from a man aged 18 to 69 in good health. This chain joins TRBV28 and TRBJ2-1; there is no DNA to check the TCRdb D call of TRBD2. The specimen sequenced was blood T cells: a sorted CD56 or NKG2C T cell subset, CD4+ or CD8+ T cells, or bulk PBMC T cells (not recorded which). The CDR3 protein is CASNGLWSSGGLQAF.